The 8 T cell receptor beta chains given below trace back to one sample, sequenced in a study of early stage breast cancer tumors. The assay was immunoSEQ multiplex PCR, and TCRdb's table has in-frame clones only and misses some. Among approximately 33,000 clones listed, roughly four fifths were seen once. What was sequenced was blood. The receptors were sampled from a person aged 40 to 49 with breast cancer.

This clone was seen only once. J is TRBJ1-2 and V is TRBV4-2; 9 bases map to TRBD1. Germline CDR1 LGHNA, CDR2 YNFKEQ. Trimming cost V 1 base and J 3 bases; bases outside gene matches: 0. The CDR3 has 14 amino acids. The CDR3 nucleotides are TGTGCCAGCAGCCAAGGGACAGGGGACTATGGCTACACCTTC. Translated: CASSQGTGDYGYTF.

The chain uses TRBV4-3 and TRBJ2-2; the D gene is possibly TRBD2 (6 bases). The ends were cut back, 1 base at V and 5 bases at J, with 14 bases in the middle. CDR1 LGHNA and CDR2 YSLEER come from the germline V gene. The CDR3 runs 16 residues. CDR3 DNA: TGCGCCAGCAGCCAAGTCGCCGGGAGTATAACCGGGGAGCTGTTTTTT. Encoded protein: CASSQVAGSITGELFF.

The rearrangement uses TRBV28 and TRBJ2-2; no firm D call. Germline V gene sequence: CDR1 MDHEN, CDR2 SYDVKM. V was shortened by 8 bases and J by 9 bases, with 10 bases between the two germline ends. This CDR3 spans 11 amino acids. CDR3: CASGPSRELFF. The CDR3 coding sequence is TGTGCCAGCGGTCCATCCAGGGAGCTGTTTTTT. Using reference TRBV28 and TRBJ2-2 for the parts outside the CDR3, the full variable domain is DVKVTQSSRYLVKRTGEKVFLECVQDMDHENMFWYRQDPGLGLRLIYFSYDVKMKEKGDIPEGYSVSREKKERFSLILESASTNQTSMYLCASGPSRELFFGEGSRLTVL.

CDR3 protein: CALSSGMESGELFF. CDR3 coding DNA: TGTGCCTTGTCTAGCGGGATGGAGTCCGGGGAGCTGTTTTTT. V is TRBV30 and J is TRBJ2-2, with 9 bases fitting TRBD2. The V gene end was trimmed by 7 bases and the J gene end by 6 bases; junction bases not matched to a gene: 9. The CDR3 sequence is 14 residues long. Germline CDR1 GTSNPN, CDR2 SVGIG (reference sequence).

The chain couples TRBV5-4 to TRBJ2-5; TRBD2 is a possible D gene (5 bases). Trimming took 2 bases from V and 4 from J, leaving 9 bases between them. CDR1 is SGHNT and CDR2 is YYREEE in the germline V gene (reference sequence). The CDR3 runs 13 residues. CDR3 DNA: TGTGCCAGCAGCTTTCTCCGGGGAGAGACCCAGTACTTC. Translation: CASSFLRGETQYF.

The rearrangement links TRBV28 to TRBJ2-4, with D tentatively TRBD1 (5 bases). This CDR3 has 14 residues. CDR1 is MDHEN, CDR2 SYDVKM, per germline. Trimming took off 8 bases at V and 0 bases at J, with 11 bases between the two ends. The CDR3 sequence: CASVSGLAKNIQYF. CDR3 DNA: TGTGCCAGCGTATCAGGGCTAGCCAAAAACATTCAGTACTTC.

The V call is TRBV18, the J call TRBJ2-3, with D unclear. V was trimmed by 4 bases and J by 4 bases, leaving 9 bases between them. The CDR3 length is 13 residues. CDR1 and CDR2 from the germline V gene are KGHSH and LQKENI. The CDR3 DNA sequence: TGTGCCAGCTCACGCGCCGCGGCAGATACGCAGTATTTT. Translation gives CASSRAAADTQYF. The full variable domain, in which reference TRBV18 and TRBJ2-3 provide the parts outside the CDR3, is NAGVMQNPRHLVRRRGQEARLRCSPMKGHSHVYWYRQLPEEGLKFMVYLQKENIIDESGMPKERFSAEFPKEGPSILRIQQVVRGDSAAYFCASSRAAADTQYFGPGTRLTVL.

This clone was counted only a few times. The V and J genes are TRBV10-3 and TRBJ2-1; no firm D call. Germline lookup yields CDR1 ENHRY and CDR2 SYGVKD. Trimming removed 2 bases at V and 3 bases at J, with 5 bases between. The CDR3 is made up of 13 amino acids. CDR3 nucleotide sequence: TGTGCCATCAGTGAGGGGGACTACAATGAGCAGTTCTTC. Its translation: CAISEGDYNEQFF.